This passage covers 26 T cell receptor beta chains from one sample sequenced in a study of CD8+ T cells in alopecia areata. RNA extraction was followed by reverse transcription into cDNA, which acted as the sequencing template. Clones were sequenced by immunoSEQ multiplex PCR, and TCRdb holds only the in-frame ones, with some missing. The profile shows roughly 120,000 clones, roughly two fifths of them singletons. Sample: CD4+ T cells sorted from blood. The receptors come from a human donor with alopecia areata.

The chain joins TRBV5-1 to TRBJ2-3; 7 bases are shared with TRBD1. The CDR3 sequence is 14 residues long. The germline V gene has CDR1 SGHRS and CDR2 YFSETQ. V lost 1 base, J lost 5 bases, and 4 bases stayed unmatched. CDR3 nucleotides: TGCGCCAGCAGCTTGACAGGGGCTCGAGATACGCAGTATTTT. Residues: CASSLTGARDTQYF. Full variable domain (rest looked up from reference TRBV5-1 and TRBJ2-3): KAGVTQTPRYLIKTRGQQVTLSCSPISGHRSVSWYQQTPGQGLQFLFEYFSETQRNKGNFPGRFSGRQFSNSRSEMNVSTLELGDSALYLCASSLTGARDTQYFGPGTRLTVL.

CDR3 in amino acids: CASSQVSPDRAPGYTF. As DNA, the CDR3 is TGTGCCAGCAGCCAAGTCTCCCCTGACAGAGCCCCCGGCTACACCTTC. The V gene is TRBV4-2, the J gene TRBJ1-2; possibly TRBD1 for D (5 bases). The CDR3 extends over 16 amino acids. Trimming pared 1 base from V and 8 bases from J, leaving 20 bases between. Germline V gene data show CDR1 as LGHNA and CDR2 as YNFKEQ.

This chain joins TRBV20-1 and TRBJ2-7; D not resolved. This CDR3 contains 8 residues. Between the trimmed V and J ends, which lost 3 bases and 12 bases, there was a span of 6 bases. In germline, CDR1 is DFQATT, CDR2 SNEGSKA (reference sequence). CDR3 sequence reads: CSASRGYF. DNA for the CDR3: TGCAGTGCTAGTCGCGGGTACTTC.

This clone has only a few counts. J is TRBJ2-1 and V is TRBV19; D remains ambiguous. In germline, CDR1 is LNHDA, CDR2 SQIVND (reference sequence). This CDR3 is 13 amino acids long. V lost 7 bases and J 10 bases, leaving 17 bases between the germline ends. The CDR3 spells CASTLGGTTEQFF. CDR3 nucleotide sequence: TGTGCCAGTACTCTGGGCGGTACGACCGAGCAGTTCTTC.

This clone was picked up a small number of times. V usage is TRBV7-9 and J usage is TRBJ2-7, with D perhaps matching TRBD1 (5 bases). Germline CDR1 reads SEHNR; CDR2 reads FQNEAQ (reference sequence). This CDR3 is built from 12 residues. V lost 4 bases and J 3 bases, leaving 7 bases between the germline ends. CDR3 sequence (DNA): TGTGCCAGCAGCTGGGGCAACTACGAGCAGTACTTC. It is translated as CASSWGNYEQYF.

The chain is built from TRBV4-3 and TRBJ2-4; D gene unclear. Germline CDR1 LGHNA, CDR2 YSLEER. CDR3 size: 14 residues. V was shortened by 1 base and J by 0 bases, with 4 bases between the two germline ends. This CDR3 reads CASSQAGAKNIQYF. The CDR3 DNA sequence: TGCGCCAGCAGCCAAGCGGGAGCCAAAAACATTCAGTACTTC.

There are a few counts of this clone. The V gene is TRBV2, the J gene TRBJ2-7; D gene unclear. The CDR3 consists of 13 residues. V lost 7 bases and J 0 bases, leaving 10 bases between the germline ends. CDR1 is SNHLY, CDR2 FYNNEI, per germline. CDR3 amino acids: CASNGVFSYEQYF. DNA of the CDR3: TGTGCCAGCAACGGCGTTTTCTCCTACGAGCAGTACTTC.

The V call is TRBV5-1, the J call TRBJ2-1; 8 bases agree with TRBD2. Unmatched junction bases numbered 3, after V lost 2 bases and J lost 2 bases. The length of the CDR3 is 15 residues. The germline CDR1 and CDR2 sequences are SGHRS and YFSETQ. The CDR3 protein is CASSLGGGPYNEQFF. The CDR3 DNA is TGCGCCAGCAGCTTAGGCGGGGGGCCCTACAATGAGCAGTTCTTC. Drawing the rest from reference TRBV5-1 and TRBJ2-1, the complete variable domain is KAGVTQTPRYLIKTRGQQVTLSCSPISGHRSVSWYQQTPGQGLQFLFEYFSETQRNKGNFPGRFSGRQFSNSRSEMNVSTLELGDSALYLCASSLGGGPYNEQFFGPGTRLTVL.

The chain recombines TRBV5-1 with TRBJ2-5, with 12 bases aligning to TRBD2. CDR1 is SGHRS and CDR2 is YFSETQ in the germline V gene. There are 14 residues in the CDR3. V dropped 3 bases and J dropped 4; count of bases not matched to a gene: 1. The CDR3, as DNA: TGCGCCAGCAGCTCGGGACTAGCGGGAGAGACCCAGTACTTC. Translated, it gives CASSSGLAGETQYF.

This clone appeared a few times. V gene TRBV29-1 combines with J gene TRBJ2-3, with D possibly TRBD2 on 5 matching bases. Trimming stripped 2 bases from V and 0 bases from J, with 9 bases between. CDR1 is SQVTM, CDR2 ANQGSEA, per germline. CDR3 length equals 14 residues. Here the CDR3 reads CSVERRTSTDTQYF. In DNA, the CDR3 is TGCAGCGTTGAACGAAGGACTAGCACAGATACGCAGTATTTT.

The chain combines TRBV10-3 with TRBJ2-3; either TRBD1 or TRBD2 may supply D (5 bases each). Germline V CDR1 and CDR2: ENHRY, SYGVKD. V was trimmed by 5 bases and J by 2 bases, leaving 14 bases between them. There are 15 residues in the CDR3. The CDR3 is CAISRDGASTDTQYF. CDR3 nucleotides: TGTGCCATCAGTAGGGACGGAGCTTCCACAGATACGCAGTATTTT.

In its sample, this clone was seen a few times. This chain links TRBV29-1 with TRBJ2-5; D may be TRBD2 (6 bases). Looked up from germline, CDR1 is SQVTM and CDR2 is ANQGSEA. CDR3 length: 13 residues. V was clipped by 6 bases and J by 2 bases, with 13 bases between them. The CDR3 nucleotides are TGCAGCGTGTCTGCCGGGGGACAAGAGACCCAGTACTTC. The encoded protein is CSVSAGGQETQYF.

The CDR3 region is CSVEEKGPSFF. The DNA for the CDR3 is TGCAGCGTTGAAGAGAAGGGACCCTCGTTCTTC. This sequence joins TRBV29-1 and TRBJ2-1; TRBD1 or TRBD2 may be the D gene (5 bases each). Trimming shortened V by 0 bases and J by 15 bases, and 12 bases separated the two germline ends. Looked up from germline, CDR1 is SQVTM and CDR2 is ANQGSEA. The CDR3 has 11 amino acids.

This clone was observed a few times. CDR3 in amino acids: CASSPTRGGEQFF. The CDR3 region has the DNA TGTGCCAGCAGCCCCACCCGCGGGGGTGAGCAGTTCTTC. The chain has TRBV7-9 and TRBJ2-1; 7 nucleotides align to TRBD2. The germline V gene has CDR1 SEHNR and CDR2 FQNEAQ (reference sequence). With 5 bases clipped from V and 9 bases from J, the junction kept 7 bases outside the gene matches. The length of the CDR3 is 13 residues.

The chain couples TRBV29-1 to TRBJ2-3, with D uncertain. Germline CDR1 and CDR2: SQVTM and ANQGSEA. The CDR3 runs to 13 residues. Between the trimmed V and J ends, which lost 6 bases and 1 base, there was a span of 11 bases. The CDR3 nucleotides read TGCAGCGTCGTCCAGGTGGGCACAGATACGCAGTATTTT. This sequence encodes CSVVQVGTDTQYF.

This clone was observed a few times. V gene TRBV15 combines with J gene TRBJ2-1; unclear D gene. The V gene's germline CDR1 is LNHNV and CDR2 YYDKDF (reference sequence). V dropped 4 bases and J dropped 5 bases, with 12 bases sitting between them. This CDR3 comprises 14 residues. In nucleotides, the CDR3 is TGTGCCACCAGCAACCGCCGACGAGACAATGAGCAGTTCTTC. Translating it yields CATSNRRRDNEQFF.

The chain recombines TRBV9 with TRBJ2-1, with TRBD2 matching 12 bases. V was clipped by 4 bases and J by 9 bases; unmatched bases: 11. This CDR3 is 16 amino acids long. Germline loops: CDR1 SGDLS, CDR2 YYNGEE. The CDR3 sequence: CASSPHLAGGGGEQFF. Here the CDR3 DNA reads TGTGCCAGCAGCCCCCACCTAGCGGGAGGGGGCGGTGAGCAGTTCTTC.

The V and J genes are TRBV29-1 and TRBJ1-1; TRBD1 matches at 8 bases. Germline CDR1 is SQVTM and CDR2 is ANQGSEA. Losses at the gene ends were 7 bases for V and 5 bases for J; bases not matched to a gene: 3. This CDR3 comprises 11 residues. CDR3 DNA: TGCAGCGCCAGGGGGCAAACTGAAGCTTTCTTT. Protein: CSARGQTEAFF. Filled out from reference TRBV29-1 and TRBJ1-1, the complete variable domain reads SAVISQKPSRDICQRGTSLTIQCQVDSQVTMMFWYRQQPGQSLTLIATANQGSEATYESGFVIDKFPISRPNLTFSTLTVSNMSPEDSSIYLCSARGQTEAFFGQGTRLTVV.

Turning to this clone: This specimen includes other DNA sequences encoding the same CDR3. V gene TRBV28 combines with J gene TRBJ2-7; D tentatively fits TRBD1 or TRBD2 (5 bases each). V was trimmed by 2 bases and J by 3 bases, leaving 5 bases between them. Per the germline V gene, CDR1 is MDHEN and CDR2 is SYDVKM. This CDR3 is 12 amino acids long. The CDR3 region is CASSLGGYEQYF. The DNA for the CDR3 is TGTGCCAGCAGTTTAGGGGGCTACGAGCAGTACTTC.

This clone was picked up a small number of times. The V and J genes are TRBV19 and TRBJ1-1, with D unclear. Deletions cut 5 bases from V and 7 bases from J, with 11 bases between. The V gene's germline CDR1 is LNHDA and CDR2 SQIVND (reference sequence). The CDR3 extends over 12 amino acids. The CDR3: CASSSLRSEAFF. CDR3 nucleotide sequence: TGTGCCAGTAGTTCCCTGAGGAGTGAAGCTTTCTTT.

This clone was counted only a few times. CDR3 sequence: CARLIRLAGVSGQYF. CDR3 sequence (DNA): TGCGCCAGGTTGATACGACTAGCGGGAGTGTCCGGGCAGTACTTC. The chain couples TRBV23-1 to TRBJ2-7; TRBD2 matches 12 bases. TRBV23-1 is flagged as an ORF with uncertain function. The CDR3 is 15 residues long. With 9 bases clipped from V and 9 bases from J, the junction kept 15 bases outside the gene matches.

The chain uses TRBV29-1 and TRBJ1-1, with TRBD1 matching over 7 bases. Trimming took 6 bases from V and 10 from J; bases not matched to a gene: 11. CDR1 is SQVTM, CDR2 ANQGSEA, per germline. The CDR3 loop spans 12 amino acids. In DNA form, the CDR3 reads TGCAGCGTAGACAGGGTCGGTAGCGGAGCTTTCTTT. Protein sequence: CSVDRVGSGAFF. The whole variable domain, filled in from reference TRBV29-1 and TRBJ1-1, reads SAVISQKPSRDICQRGTSLTIQCQVDSQVTMMFWYRQQPGQSLTLIATANQGSEATYESGFVIDKFPISRPNLTFSTLTVSNMSPEDSSIYLCSVDRVGSGAFFGQGTRLTVV.

CDR3 in amino acids: CASSVALAPETQYF. The CDR3 nucleotides read TGTGCCAGCAGCGTAGCACTAGCGCCAGAGACCCAGTACTTC. The rearrangement joins TRBV9 to TRBJ2-5; 7 nucleotides line up with TRBD2. The length of the CDR3 is 14 residues. Losses at the gene ends were 0 bases for V and 4 bases for J; bases not matched to a gene: 3. The germline CDR1 and CDR2 sequences are SGDLS and YYNGEE.

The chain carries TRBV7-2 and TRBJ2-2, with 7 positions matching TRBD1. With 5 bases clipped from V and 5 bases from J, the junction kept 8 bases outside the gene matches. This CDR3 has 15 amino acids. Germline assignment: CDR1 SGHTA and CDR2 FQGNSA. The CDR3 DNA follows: TGTGCCAGCAGCCCTGACAGGGCAGTGACCGGGGAGCTGTTTTTT. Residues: CASSPDRAVTGELFF. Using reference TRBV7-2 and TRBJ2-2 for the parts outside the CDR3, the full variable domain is GAGVSQSPSNKVTEKGKDVELRCDPISGHTALYWYRQSLGQGLEFLIYFQGNSAPDKSGLPSDRFSAERTGGSVSTLTIQRTQQEDSAVYLCASSPDRAVTGELFFGEGSRLTVL.

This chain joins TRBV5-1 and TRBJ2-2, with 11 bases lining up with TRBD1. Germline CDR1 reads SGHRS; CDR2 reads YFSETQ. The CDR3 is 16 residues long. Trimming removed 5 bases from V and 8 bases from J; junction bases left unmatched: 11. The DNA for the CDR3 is TGCGCCAGCAGGTCTCCCGGACAGGGGGCGAGAGGGGAGCTGTTTTTT. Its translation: CASRSPGQGARGELFF.

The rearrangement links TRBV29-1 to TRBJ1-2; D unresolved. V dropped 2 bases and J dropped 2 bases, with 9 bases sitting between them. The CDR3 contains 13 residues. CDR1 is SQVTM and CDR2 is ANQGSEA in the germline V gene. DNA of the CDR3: TGCAGCGTTGAATGGAGCACAAACTATGGCTACACCTTC. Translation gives CSVEWSTNYGYTF.